One and the same sample provided the 12 T cell receptor beta chains below, sequenced in a study of patients and donors after allogeneic stem cell transplantation. TCRdb re-analysed the RT-PCR reads in MiXCR, keeping a single row per CDR3 protein. This repertoire shows around 150,000 distinct CDR3 sequences, about two fifths found once; its top ten account for 40% to 55%. Sequenced material: blood, either unsorted or a sorted T cell fraction (not recorded which). These receptors all stem from a human donor who was either an allogeneic HSCT recipient or a stem cell or donor lymphocyte infusion donor (not recorded which). It is not recorded whose cells these are; they may come from a transplant donor.

The chain links TRBV6-5 to TRBJ2-3, with D tentatively TRBD1 (6 bases). In germline, CDR1 is MNHEY, CDR2 SVGAGI. This CDR3 has 15 residues. V lost 5 bases to trimming and J lost 6 bases, with 18 bases between them. The CDR3 nucleotides are TGTGCCAGCAGTCTAACAGGGAGTCCGGCCGATACGCAGTATTTT. Residues: CASSLTGSPADTQYF.

The rearrangement uses TRBV6-2 or TRBV6-3 and TRBJ2-1, with TRBD2 identical over 8 bases. The CDR3 length is 15 residues. The J segment lost 6 bases and the V segment lost 5 bases, leaving 9 bases of the junction unmatched. CDR1 is MNHEY, CDR2 SVGEGT, per germline. CDR3 amino acids: CASSPGLVIRNEQFF. CDR3 in DNA: TGTGCCAGCAGTCCGGGACTAGTAATCCGCAATGAGCAGTTCTTC.

This rearrangement joins TRBV29-1 to TRBJ2-5; D possibly corresponds to TRBD1 (7 bases). The CDR3 has 16 residues. V was clipped by 1 base and J by 2 bases, with 17 bases between them. Germline assignment: CDR1 SQVTM and CDR2 ANQGSEA. The CDR3 protein is CSVEGDRDSPQETQYF. The CDR3 DNA sequence: TGCAGCGTTGAAGGAGACAGGGACTCCCCACAAGAGACCCAGTACTTC.

This chain joins TRBV6-2 or TRBV6-3 and TRBJ1-5, with a tentative D call TRBD1 (6 bases). V lost 4 bases and J lost 7, with 14 bases in between. The CDR3 covers 14 residues. Germline assignment: CDR1 MNHEY and CDR2 SVGEGT. The CDR3 nucleotides are TGTGCCAGCAGTTCAGGGGCCTCGGGCCAGCCCCAGCATTTT. It codes for CASSSGASGQPQHF.

The chain has TRBV12-3 or TRBV12-4 and TRBJ1-1; D gene uncertain. The CDR3 covers 13 residues. V dropped 6 bases and J dropped 4 bases, with 12 bases sitting between them. The CDR3, as DNA: TGTGCCAGCAGCGGCGCACTTGGCACTGAAGCTTTCTTT. Encoded protein: CASSGALGTEAFF.

The chain couples TRBV12-3 or TRBV12-4 to TRBJ2-1; tentatively, D is TRBD1 (6 bases). The CDR3 is 13 amino acids. V was pared by 6 bases and J by 4 bases, with 10 bases between. In DNA, the CDR3 is TGTGCCAGCAGAAGGGGGTGGTACAATGAGCAGTTCTTC. Amino acid sequence: CASRRGWYNEQFF.

V usage is TRBV20-1 and J usage is TRBJ1-2; 10 bases match TRBD1. J gave up 1 base and V 0 bases, and 2 bases lay outside the gene matches. CDR3 size: 15 residues. Germline values: CDR1 DFQATT, CDR2 SNEGSKA (reference sequence). CDR3 sequence reads: CSARDWTGGNYGYTF. DNA of the CDR3: TGCAGTGCTAGAGACTGGACAGGGGGTAACTATGGCTACACCTTC.

This chain connects TRBV7-3 to TRBJ1-1; unclear D gene. Trimming took 7 bases from V and 5 from J, leaving 17 bases between them. The germline V gene encodes CDR1 SGHTA and CDR2 FQGTGA. The CDR3 covers 14 residues. The CDR3 protein is CASTPGTRTTEAFF. CDR3 DNA sequence: TGTGCCAGCACTCCCGGTACGAGGACGACTGAAGCTTTCTTT.

This clonotype was counted a few times. The chain is built from TRBV12-3 or TRBV12-4 and TRBJ1-1; TRBD1 is a possible D gene (6 bases). The V and J ends lost 2 bases and 5 bases respectively, with 9 bases between them. This CDR3 region has 13 residues. The DNA of the CDR3 is TGTGCCAGCAGTTTATCAGGGGTAACTGAAGCTTTCTTT. As protein: CASSLSGVTEAFF.

V usage is TRBV7-6 and J usage is TRBJ1-1, with D hard to call. Germline V gene sequence: CDR1 SGHVS, CDR2 FNYEAQ. Trimming removed 4 bases from V and 1 base from J, with 13 bases in between. CDR3 size: 15 residues. CDR3 region: CASSSLERGNTEAFF. In nucleotides, the CDR3 is TGTGCCAGCAGCTCCCTCGAGCGGGGGAACACTGAAGCTTTCTTT.

The chain uses TRBV6-4 and TRBJ1-1, with D uncertain. V was trimmed by 3 bases and J by 3 bases, leaving 11 bases between them. This CDR3 contains 14 residues. CDR1 is MRHNA and CDR2 is SNTAGT in the germline V gene. CDR3 amino acids: CASSEEAADTEAFF. The CDR3 DNA reads TGTGCCAGCAGTGAAGAAGCTGCGGACACTGAAGCTTTCTTT.

J is TRBJ2-7 and V is TRBV10-3; D not certain. The V end was cut by 11 bases, the J end by 3 bases, with 14 bases between. CDR1 is ENHRY and CDR2 is SYGVKD in the germline V gene. This CDR3 region has 12 residues. The chain's CDR3 is CAGRRSHYEQYF. The DNA of the CDR3 is TGTGCCGGCCGACGGAGCCACTACGAGCAGTACTTC.